This TCR beta chain was recorded in a study of OX40 agonist ivuxolimab in advanced cancers. About the research overall: An anti-OX40 (CD134) antibody with agonistic activity, ivuxolimab, was administered to patients.

Germline CDR1 and CDR2: SGHRS and YFSETQ. The CDR3 contains 14 residues. The germline V and J ends were trimmed by 0 bases and 6 bases, with 13 bases remaining between them. Profiling relied on immunoSEQ multiplex PCR, and the TCRdb table lists in-frame clones only, not all of them. The sample lists 98,000 or so clones, around 85% occurring once. The V gene is TRBV5-1, the J gene TRBJ2-7, with a tentative D call TRBD2 (6 bases). Sequenced material: CD4+ or CD8+ T cells sorted from blood, taken in a trial of the OX40 agonist ivuxolimab. This TCR was recovered from an adult with an advanced solid tumor such as melanoma, head and neck, liver or kidney cancer. CDR3 in amino acids: CASSLGTSPAEQYV. The CDR3 coding sequence is TGCGCCAGCAGCTTGGGTACTAGCCCTGCCGAGCAGTACGTC.